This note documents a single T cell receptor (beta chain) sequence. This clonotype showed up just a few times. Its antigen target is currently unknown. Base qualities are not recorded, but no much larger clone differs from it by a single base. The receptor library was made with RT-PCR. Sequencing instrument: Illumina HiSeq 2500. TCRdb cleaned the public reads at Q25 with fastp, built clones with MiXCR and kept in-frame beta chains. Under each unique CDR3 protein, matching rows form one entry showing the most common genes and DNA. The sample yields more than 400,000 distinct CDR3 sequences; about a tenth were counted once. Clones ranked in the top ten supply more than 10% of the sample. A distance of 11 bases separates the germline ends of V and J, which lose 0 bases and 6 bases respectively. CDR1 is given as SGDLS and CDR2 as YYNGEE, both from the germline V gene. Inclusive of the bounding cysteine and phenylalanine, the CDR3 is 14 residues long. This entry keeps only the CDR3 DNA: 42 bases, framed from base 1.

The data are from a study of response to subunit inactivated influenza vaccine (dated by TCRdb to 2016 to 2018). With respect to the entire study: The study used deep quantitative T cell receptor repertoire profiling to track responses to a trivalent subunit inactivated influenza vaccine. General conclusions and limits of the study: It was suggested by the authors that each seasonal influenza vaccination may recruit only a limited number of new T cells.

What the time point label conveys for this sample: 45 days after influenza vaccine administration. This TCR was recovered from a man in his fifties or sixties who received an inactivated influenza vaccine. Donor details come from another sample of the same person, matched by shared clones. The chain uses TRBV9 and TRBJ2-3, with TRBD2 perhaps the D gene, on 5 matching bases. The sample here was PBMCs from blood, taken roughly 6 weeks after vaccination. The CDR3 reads CASSVASGKDTQYF. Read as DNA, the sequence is TGTGCCAGCAGCGTAGCTTCCGGGAAGGATACGCAGTATTTT.